The 23 T cell receptor beta chains below were found in one sample sequenced in a study of cytotoxic CD8 clonotypes in ibrutinib-treated CLL (dated by TCRdb to the early 2020s). The time point label corresponds to: less than 30 months on ibrutinib. Library preparation was by the immunoSEQ multiplex PCR assay. The immuneACCESS repertoire file appears here via TCRdb, limited to in-frame rearrangements. These files lack a portion of the clones; in checked studies, under half of the deficit traces to unresolved V genes, and the cause of the others is not known. The sample includes roughly 180,000 clones, with about 72% observed a single time. The top ten hold about an eighth of the sample. The sequences come from PBMCs, collected after 24 months of ibrutinib treatment. All receptors come from a human donor with chronic lymphocytic leukemia.

The V call is TRBV11-3, the J call TRBJ2-2; D might be TRBD1 (6 bases). Germline CDR1 is SGHNT and CDR2 is YENEEA. Between the trimmed V and J ends, which lost 5 bases and 0 bases, there was a span of 10 bases. This CDR3 spans 15 amino acids. The CDR3 protein is CASSGGRANTGELFF. The CDR3 DNA reads as TGTGCCAGCAGCGGGGGCAGGGCGAACACCGGGGAGCTGTTTTTT.

V is TRBV9 and J is TRBJ2-1, with 10 bases identical to TRBD2. The CDR3 has 15 residues. Trimming removed 5 bases from V and 7 bases from J; junction bases left unmatched: 9. CDR1 is SGDLS and CDR2 is YYNGEE in the germline V gene. The CDR3: CASRRGSGRSNEQFF. CDR3 nucleotide sequence: TGTGCCAGCAGGAGGGGTAGCGGGAGGTCAAATGAGCAGTTCTTC.

The V call is TRBV10-2, the J call TRBJ2-1; 14 bases match TRBD2. This CDR3 is built from 19 residues. V dropped 0 bases and J dropped 1; count of bases not matched to a gene: 5. CDR1 is WSHSY, CDR2 SAAADI, per germline. This CDR3 is CASSESGTSGSLSYNEQFF. DNA for the CDR3: TGCGCCAGCAGTGAGTCAGGGACTAGCGGGAGTCTATCCTACAATGAGCAGTTCTTC.

The gene calls are TRBV6-5 and TRBJ1-3; D gene unclear. Deletions cut 2 bases from V and 0 bases from J, with 8 bases between. This CDR3 region has 15 residues. Germline V gene sequence: CDR1 MNHEY, CDR2 SVGAGI. Here the CDR3 reads CASSYQTASGNTIYF. Written as DNA, the CDR3 is TGTGCCAGCAGTTACCAAACAGCCTCTGGAAACACCATATATTTT.

CDR3 protein: CASSLGLGVGDTQYF. CDR3 DNA: TGTGCCAGCAGCTTAGGCCTAGGGGTGGGAGATACGCAGTATTTT. This chain connects TRBV13 to TRBJ2-3; D possibly corresponds to TRBD1 (5 bases). Per the germline V gene, CDR1 is PRHDT and CDR2 is FYEKMQ (reference sequence). The CDR3 sequence is 15 residues long. Trimming shortened V by 0 bases and J by 5 bases, and 12 bases separated the two germline ends.

CDR3 sequence reads: CASSPLIAGGPNPIQQYF. CDR3 nucleotides: TGTGCCAGCTCACCACTCATCGCGGGAGGGCCCAATCCCATCCAGCAGTACTTC. The chain employs TRBV18 and TRBJ2-7; 9 nucleotides align to TRBD2. From germline, CDR1 is KGHSH and CDR2 LQKENI. This CDR3 is 18 amino acids long. V trimming: 1 base; J trimming: 8 bases; junction bases outside the gene matches: 18.

This chain uses TRBV5-1 with TRBJ1-2; 7 bases align to TRBD1. CDR3 length: 15 amino acids. In germline, CDR1 is SGHRS, CDR2 YFSETQ. Trimming removed 4 bases from V and 1 base from J; junction bases left unmatched: 7. The CDR3 bases are TGCGCCAGCAGCCTGGACAGGACCCTTAACTATGGCTACACCTTC. Protein product: CASSLDRTLNYGYTF.

The chain uses TRBV27 and TRBJ2-1, with unresolved D. V was pared by 4 bases and J by 0 bases, with 4 bases between. This CDR3 has 13 amino acids. Germline V lookup: CDR1 MNHEY, CDR2 SMNVEV (reference sequence). In DNA form, the CDR3 reads TGTGCCAGCAGTTCCTCCTCCTACAATGAGCAGTTCTTC. Its protein is CASSSSSYNEQFF.

The chain links TRBV14 to TRBJ2-7; 7 bases are a match to TRBD2. V was pared by 4 bases and J by 0 bases, with 3 bases of the junction left unmatched. The CDR3 has 14 residues. Germline assignment: CDR1 SGHDN and CDR2 FVKESK. The CDR3 sequence: CASSPWGGSYEQYF. The CDR3 nucleotides are TGTGCCAGCAGCCCCTGGGGGGGCTCCTACGAGCAGTACTTC.

The rearrangement links TRBV5-1 to TRBJ1-4; no clear D. The germline V gene has CDR1 SGHRS and CDR2 YFSETQ. The CDR3 extends over 12 amino acids. Trimming took 0 bases from V and 10 from J, leaving 7 bases between them. The CDR3: CASSLDRGKLFF. The CDR3 region has the DNA TGCGCCAGCAGCTTGGACAGAGGAAAACTGTTTTTT.

The gene calls are TRBV4-2 and TRBJ2-7; D is unresolved. The germline gives CDR1 LGHNA, CDR2 YNFKEQ. Deletions cut 3 bases from V and 0 bases from J, with 12 bases between. This CDR3 is 15 amino acids long. The CDR3 DNA reads TGTGCCAGCAGCCAGGCAACCAGCAGCTCCTACGAGCAGTACTTC. It is translated as CASSQATSSSYEQYF.

This chain links TRBV30 with TRBJ1-3, with D hard to call. V gave up 2 bases and J gave up 3 bases, with 5 bases separating them. CDR1 is GTSNPN and CDR2 is SVGIG in the germline V gene (reference sequence). The CDR3 sequence is 12 residues long. The CDR3 nucleotides read TGTGCCTGGAGTTCAGGTGGAAACACCATATATTTT. Protein sequence: CAWSSGGNTIYF.

The chain carries TRBV29-1 and TRBJ2-5; TRBD2 matches 7 bases. J gave up 5 bases and V 8 bases, and 11 bases lay outside the gene matches. The CDR3 runs 13 residues. Germline-derived CDR1 and CDR2 are SQVTM and ANQGSEA. CDR3 sequence (DNA): TGCAGCCAACGCCAAGCGGGAAGGGAGACCCAGTACTTC. Translating gives CSQRQAGRETQYF.

The chain employs TRBV4-1 and TRBJ1-2; 9 bases are shared with TRBD1. This CDR3 contains 15 residues. Germline V gene sequence: CDR1 MGHRA, CDR2 YSYEKL. The V segment lost 3 bases and the J segment 3 bases; nucleotides outside the gene matches: 5. The DNA for the CDR3 is TGCGCCAGCAGCCACCAAGGACAGGGGTACTATGGCTACACCTTC. Its protein is CASSHQGQGYYGYTF.

The rearrangement uses TRBV6-5 and TRBJ1-2, with 10 bases lining up with TRBD1. Trimming cost V 8 bases and J 5 bases; bases outside gene matches: 5. The length of the CDR3 is 13 residues. Germline V gene data show CDR1 as MNHEY and CDR2 as SVGAGI. The CDR3 protein is CASRRDRGYGYTF. Written as DNA, the CDR3 is TGTGCCAGCCGCAGGGACAGGGGATATGGCTACACCTTC.

The rearrangement uses TRBV7-2 and TRBJ2-3; D gene unclear. The CDR3 length is 11 residues. The V and J ends lost 4 bases and 6 bases respectively, with 5 bases between them. CDR1 is SGHTA, CDR2 FQGNSA, per germline. The CDR3 loop reads CASSYGDTQYF. In nucleotides, the CDR3 is TGTGCCAGCAGCTACGGGGATACGCAGTATTTT.

This sequence joins TRBV10-1 and TRBJ1-2; D is possibly TRBD1 (5 bases). The CDR3 is made up of 15 amino acids. Germline values: CDR1 WNHNN, CDR2 SYGVQD (reference sequence). V lost 3 bases and J lost 6, with 17 bases in between. CDR3 DNA sequence: TGCGCCAGCAGTGATGCACGGGCTCCAGGGAATGGCTACACCTTC. It specifies CASSDARAPGNGYTF.

This clone was seen a few times. The chain has TRBV6-5 and TRBJ2-2, with TRBD2 matching 8 bases. The CDR3 has 15 residues. V was pared by 5 bases and J by 5 bases, with 7 bases of the junction left unmatched. From germline, CDR1 is MNHEY and CDR2 SVGAGI. DNA of the CDR3: TGTGCCAGCAGTATCGGGAGGGTGTGGACCGGGGAGCTGTTTTTT. Its translation: CASSIGRVWTGELFF.

The V and J genes are TRBV27 and TRBJ1-1; 7 bases fit TRBD1. This CDR3 comprises 15 residues. The germline gives CDR1 MNHEY, CDR2 SMNVEV (reference sequence). Losses at the gene ends were 6 bases for V and 4 bases for J; bases not matched to a gene: 11. For the CDR3, the DNA is TGTGCCAGCAGGAAACAACAGGGGTTGAGCACTGAAGCTTTCTTT. Translated, it gives CASRKQQGLSTEAFF.

The rearrangement links TRBV11-3 to TRBJ2-3; 8 nucleotides agree with TRBD2. Germline V gives CDR1 SGHNT, CDR2 YENEEA. The V gene end was trimmed by 5 bases and the J gene end by 3 bases; junction bases not matched to a gene: 10. The CDR3 length is 16 residues. CDR3 DNA: TGTGCCAGCAGCCGGGGGGGACGGAGCATGACAGATACGCAGTATTTT. Translated, it gives CASSRGGRSMTDTQYF.

J is TRBJ2-7 and V is TRBV11-2; 9 bases match TRBD1. Germline V gene data show CDR1 as SGHAT and CDR2 as FQNNGV. The length of the CDR3 is 14 residues. V was pared by 4 bases and J by 0 bases, with 1 base of the junction left unmatched. CDR3 bases: TGTGCCAGCAGCTGGACAGGGGCCTCCTACGAGCAGTACTTC. Amino acid sequence: CASSWTGASYEQYF.

The chain links TRBV30 to TRBJ2-7; possibly TRBD1 or TRBD2 for D (6 bases each). Between the trimmed V and J ends, which lost 0 bases and 2 bases, there was a span of 17 bases. From germline, CDR1 is GTSNPN and CDR2 SVGIG (reference sequence). This CDR3 has 16 amino acids. The CDR3, as DNA: TGTGCCTGGAGTGTAGGGTGGCTCCGGGGGCCCTACGAGCAGTACTTC. It specifies CAWSVGWLRGPYEQYF.

This chain joins TRBV7-8 and TRBJ2-6; the D is unclear. This CDR3 is built from 17 residues. The germline V and J ends were trimmed by 1 base and 0 bases, with 10 bases remaining between them. The germline V gene has CDR1 SGHVS and CDR2 FQNEAQ. This CDR3 reads CASSLVFPPSGANVLTF. As DNA, the CDR3 is TGTGCCAGCAGCTTAGTTTTTCCCCCCTCTGGGGCCAACGTCCTGACTTTC. The full variable domain, its missing parts supplied by reference TRBV7-8 and TRBJ2-6, is GAGVSQSPRYKVAKRGQDVALRCDPISGHVSLFWYQQALGQGPEFLTYFQNEAQLDKSGLPSDRFFAERPEGSVSTLKIQRTQQEDSAVYLCASSLVFPPSGANVLTFGAGSRLTVL.